The sequence of this T cell receptor beta chain was determined in a study of blood T cell repertoires in COVID-19. Original processing notes: It was from reference gene primer amplification that nucleated cell counts were estimated. Sequenced by immunoSEQ multiplex PCR; TCRdb stores in-frame clones only, minus some. The DNA was the basis for D and trimming; V, J and clone size are from that table. The table records 150,000 or so clones, roughly 88% of them present only once. The germline gives CDR1 KGHSH, CDR2 LQKENI. The ends lost 3 bases at V and 4 bases at J; junction bases unmatched: 2. The CDR3 totals 14 residues.

This TCR came from a woman aged 50 to 65 in a cohort sampled during active or convalescent COVID-19. V usage is TRBV18 and J usage is TRBJ2-2; 7 bases line up with TRBD2. Sequencing was performed on peripheral blood. CDR3 protein: CASSPGRVTGELFF. DNA for the CDR3: TGTGCCAGCTCACCGGGGAGGGTCACCGGGGAGCTGTTTTTT.